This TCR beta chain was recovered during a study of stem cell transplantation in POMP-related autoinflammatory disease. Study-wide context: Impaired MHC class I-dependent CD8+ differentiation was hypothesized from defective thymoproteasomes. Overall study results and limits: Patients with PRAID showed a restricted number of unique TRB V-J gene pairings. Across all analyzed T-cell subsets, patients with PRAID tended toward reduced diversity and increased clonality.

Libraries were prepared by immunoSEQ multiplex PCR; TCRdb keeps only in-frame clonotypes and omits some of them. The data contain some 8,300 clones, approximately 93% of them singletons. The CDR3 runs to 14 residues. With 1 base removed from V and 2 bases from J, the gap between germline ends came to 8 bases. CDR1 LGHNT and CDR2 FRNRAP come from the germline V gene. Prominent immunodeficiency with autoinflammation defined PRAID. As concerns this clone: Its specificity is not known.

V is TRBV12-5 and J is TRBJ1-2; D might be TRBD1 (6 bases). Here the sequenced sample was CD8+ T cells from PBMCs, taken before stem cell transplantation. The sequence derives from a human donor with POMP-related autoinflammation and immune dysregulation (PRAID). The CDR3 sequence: CASGLDRDNYGYTF. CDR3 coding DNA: TGTGCTAGTGGTTTGGACAGGGACAACTATGGCTACACCTTC.